The 11 T cell receptor beta chains below were found in one sample sequenced in a study of CD8 T cells in Susac syndrome. After extraction with the RNeasy kit, about 0.5 to 1 ug of the RNA was reverse transcribed using random hexamers. TCRdb fed the immunoSEQ multiplex PCR reads into MiXCR, producing one record per CDR3 protein. The repertoire holds 200,000 or so distinct CDR3 sequences, with about 96% as singletons. Sample: CD4+ T cells from PBMCs. These receptor sequences come from a human donor with multiple sclerosis.

V gene TRBV4-1 combines with J gene TRBJ2-6; D not resolved. Germline values: CDR1 MGHRA, CDR2 YSYEKL. The CDR3 has 15 residues. V gave up 0 bases and J gave up 0 bases, with 3 bases separating them. CDR3 region: CASSQDPSGANVLTF. CDR3 nucleotide sequence: TGCGCCAGCAGCCAAGATCCCTCTGGGGCCAACGTCCTGACTTTC.

The rearrangement uses TRBV2 and TRBJ2-1; a possible D gene is TRBD2 (5 bases). The V gene's germline CDR1 is SNHLY and CDR2 FYNNEI. Between the trimmed V and J ends, which lost 8 bases and 10 bases, there was a span of 15 bases. This CDR3 is 12 amino acids long. This CDR3 reads CASVGEGEEQFF. The DNA of the CDR3 is TGTGCCAGCGTAGGTGAGGGCGAGGAGCAGTTCTTC.

J is TRBJ1-1 and V is TRBV10-3; no reliable D call. The CDR3 loop spans 15 amino acids. V lost 5 bases and J 1 base, leaving 14 bases between the germline ends. Germline CDR1 reads ENHRY; CDR2 reads SYGVKD. In DNA, the CDR3 is TGTGCCATCAGTTACCGGTGGGATTCGAACACTGAAGCTTTCTTT. Translating it yields CAISYRWDSNTEAFF.

The CDR3 nucleotides read TGTGCCAGCAGCTTACCAGGGGCGCTTAGCAATCAGCCCCAGCATTTT. This sequence encodes CASSLPGALSNQPQHF. The V gene is TRBV7-2, the J gene TRBJ1-5; D is perhaps TRBD1 (6 bases). The V end was cut by 2 bases, the J end by 0 bases, with 11 bases between. The germline CDR1 and CDR2 sequences are SGHTA and FQGNSA. CDR3 length: 16 amino acids.

In DNA form, the CDR3 reads TGTGCCAGCAGCTTACTGGGGACGAGGACCTACGAGCAGTACTTC. It translates to CASSLLGTRTYEQYF. This chain links TRBV7-9 with TRBJ2-7; D is tentatively TRBD1 or TRBD2 (5 bases each). The CDR3 is 15 residues long. The V and J ends lost 2 bases and 2 bases respectively, with 13 bases between them. Germline V gene sequence: CDR1 SEHNR, CDR2 FQNEAQ (reference sequence).

This rearrangement joins TRBV9 to TRBJ2-5, with TRBD1 as a possible D gene (6 bases). CDR1 and CDR2 from the germline V gene are SGDLS and YYNGEE. This CDR3 has 15 amino acids. V gave up 4 bases and J gave up 4 bases, with 17 bases separating them. CDR3 coding DNA: TGTGCCAGCAGCTCGGGACGCTCAGGGGCAGAGACCCAGTACTTC. It yields the protein CASSSGRSGAETQYF.

V gene TRBV3-1 combines with J gene TRBJ2-7, with TRBD2 as a possible D gene (6 bases). CDR3 length: 16 residues. Germline V gene lookup returns CDR1 LGHDT and CDR2 YNNKEL (reference sequence). Trimming left V 4 bases short and J 1 base short, with 17 bases between. The CDR3 loop reads CASSRAPSARSYEQYF. CDR3 coding DNA: TGTGCCAGCAGCCGAGCTCCTAGCGCCCGTTCCTACGAGCAGTACTTC.

The V and J genes are TRBV12-3 or TRBV12-4 and TRBJ2-7; D is uncertain. The CDR3 covers 11 residues. V lost 5 bases, J lost 4 bases, and 6 bases lay in between. The CDR3 region has the DNA TGTGCCAGCAGTCGATGGTACGAGCAGTACTTC. This encodes CASSRWYEQYF.

The gene calls are TRBV11-3 and TRBJ2-1; D remains unclear. This CDR3 comprises 13 residues. Germline assignment: CDR1 SGHNT and CDR2 YENEEA. Between the trimmed V and J ends, which lost 2 bases and 11 bases, there was a span of 13 bases. In DNA form, the CDR3 reads TGTGCCAGCAGCTTATCCTGGCCAGCCAAGCAGTTCTTC. It codes for CASSLSWPAKQFF.

The chain combines TRBV20-1 with TRBJ1-3; 8 nucleotides align to TRBD1. The germline gives CDR1 DFQATT, CDR2 SNEGSKA (reference sequence). CDR3 length: 16 residues. The V segment lost 6 bases and the J segment 3 bases; nucleotides outside the gene matches: 13. CDR3 sequence reads: CSATQGAITGGNTIYF. The CDR3 DNA follows: TGCAGTGCGACTCAGGGGGCGATTACTGGTGGAAACACCATATATTTT.

The J gene is TRBJ1-2, the V gene TRBV7-2; D may be TRBD1 (5 bases). The germline CDR1 and CDR2 sequences are SGHTA and FQGNSA. V was trimmed by 1 base and J by 8 bases, leaving 14 bases between them. The length of the CDR3 is 14 residues. The CDR3 loop is CASSLERGVPGYTF. The DNA for the CDR3 is TGTGCCAGCAGCTTAGAGAGGGGAGTGCCCGGCTACACCTTC.